This T cell receptor (beta chain) emerged from a study of early stage breast cancer tumors. At the level of the study: Most invasive tumors, twelve of 16, were ER+/PR+/HER2-.

The CDR3 length is 11 residues. With 6 bases removed from V and 9 bases from J, the gap between germline ends came to 6 bases. The V gene's germline CDR1 is SNHLY and CDR2 FYNNEI. Study outcomes and limitations: Enriched TCRB sequences shared across patients were mostly commonly generated sequences.

Blood replicates held 0.5 ug DNA, tumor or normal breast roughly 1.5 ug, two each. Repertoires were generated with immunoSEQ multiplex PCR, while TCRdb's copy carries only in-frame clones and drops some. The sample shows tens of thousands of clones, approximately 74% of them seen only once. A word on this clone: Its antigen is currently unknown.

Source material: blood. The chain joins TRBV2 to TRBJ1-6; D call uncertain. The TCR originated in a person in their sixties with breast cancer. CDR3 in DNA: TGTGCCAGCAGGGTGGGTTCACCCCTCCACTTT. It yields the protein CASRVGSPLHF. Combining the CDR3 with reference TRBV2 and TRBJ1-6 gives the whole variable domain EPEVTQTPSHQVTQMGQEVILRCVPISNHLYFYWYRQILGQKVEFLVSFYNNEISEKSEIFDDQFSVERPDGSNFTLKIRSTKLEDSAMYFCASRVGSPLHFGNGTRLTVT.